Sequencing of this T cell receptor (beta chain) was carried out in a study of cytomegalovirus exposure and HLA in healthy donors. Findings and limits, study-wide: It emerged from a later analysis that several of the most significant clusters appeared to be linked to common viral pathogens. Highly shared variants forming one cluster were likely a sequencing artifact.

PCR amplification relied on 60 Vbeta primers (plus 13 Jbeta primers). Here immunoSEQ multiplex PCR was the method, and the copy in TCRdb shows in-frame clones only, minus some. The sample includes around 130,000 clones, roughly 82% of them seen just once. This clone was seen only a few times. The target antigen is unknown. The CDR3 length is 16 residues. The germline V and J ends were trimmed by 2 bases and 0 bases, with 12 bases remaining between them. CDR1 is SGHDT and CDR2 is YYEEEE in the germline V gene. Specimen: PBMCs. The clonotype originates from a man in his forties or fifties in good health and CMV-seronegative. This rearrangement joins TRBV5-6 to TRBJ2-1; D might be TRBD2 (6 bases). This CDR3 reads CASSLGGASSYNEQFF. DNA of the CDR3: TGTGCCAGCAGCTTAGGAGGGGCCAGCTCCTACAATGAGCAGTTCTTC. Full variable domain (outside the CDR3, taken from reference TRBV5-6 and TRBJ2-1): DAGVTQSPTHLIKTRGQQVTLRCSPKSGHDTVSWYQQALGQGPQFIFQYYEEEERQRGNFPDRFSGHQFPNYSSELNVNALLLGDSALYLCASSLGGASSYNEQFFGPGTRLTVL.